This TCR beta chain was obtained from a study of blood T cell repertoires in COVID-19. About the study: The United States, Italy and Spain provided the acute and convalescent COVID-19 samples. In each case, the material was cDNA or gDNA derived from T cells, B-cell-depleted T cells, or PBMCs.

Germline assignment: CDR1 KGHSH and CDR2 LQKENI. CDR3 size: 13 residues. V gave up 5 bases and J gave up 4 bases, with 9 bases separating them. Original analysis: From reference gene primer amplification, estimates of nucleated cell counts were derived. The table came from immunoSEQ multiplex PCR; TCRdb's copy has only in-frame clones and leaves some out. The DNA was the basis for D and trimming; V, J and clone size are from that table. The sample yields fewer than 200,000 clones, roughly 80% seen once. The chain links TRBV18 to TRBJ1-5; tentative D call: TRBD1 (5 bases). The receptor was derived from a man in his fifties or sixties with acute or convalescent COVID-19. Material: peripheral blood. The CDR3: CASSSGRNQPQHF. For the CDR3, the DNA is TGTGCCAGCTCATCAGGGCGAAATCAGCCCCAGCATTTT.